This T cell receptor (beta chain) was found in a study of blood T cell repertoires in COVID-19 (dated by TCRdb to 2018 to 2020). With regard to the full study: The collaborator samples originated in the United States, Italy and Spain and spanned the acute and convalescent phases of COVID-19. The material from the prospective study consisted of cDNA or gDNA derived from T cells, B-cell-depleted T cells, or PBMCs. The dataset comprised deeply sampled blood TCRbeta repertoires from subjects exposed to, actively infected with, or recovered from COVID-19. The repertoires were released in a freely available public database intended as a resource for research on the immune response to SARS-CoV-2. Samples came from the ongoing ImmuneRACE study (first 160 participants) plus 1,254 subjects from 6 global collaborators. Nearly every sample came with metadata listing a de-identified subject ID, COVID-19 status, age in years and sex. Where HLA class I and class II types were available, the types were taken from metadata supplied by the sample provider, not from assay-based typing. The paper as a whole reports these results and caveats: How much clinical and demographic metadata was included differed by source and by participant, and the metadata was provided uncurated.

TCRbeta CDR3 regions were amplified from genomic DNA using the immunoSEQ Assay, a bias-controlled multiplex PCR. The study's own analysis went as follows. Nucleated cell counts per sample were estimated from amplification of reference gene primers within the assay. To quantify the absolute abundance of each unique TCRbeta CDR3 rearrangement, sequence reads were collapsed and filtered. For each sample, productive Simpson clonality was calculated as the square root of Simpson's diversity index over productive rearrangements. This immuneACCESS table, as held by TCRdb, lists in-frame sequences with V and J called but not all clones. Of the missing ones, under half trace to an unresolved V gene in checked studies; the others have no known cause. The V and J calls and clone size come from that table; D and trimming were worked out from the DNA. The sample contains about 71,000 clones, roughly 80% of them found a single time. The ten largest account for around 6.9% of the sample.

CDR1 MNHEY and CDR2 SVGAGI were looked up in the germline V gene. Compared with germline, V lacks 7 bases and J lacks 6 bases; bases without a gene match: 11. Counted from cysteine to phenylalanine, this CDR3 has 14 amino acids. Only the CDR3 DNA is retained, 42 bases long and in frame from the first base. One collaborating source in Seattle enrolled patients while the patients were actively infected and followed the patients over time throughout the course of disease. The collaborating institutions used their own protocols to collect whole blood in K2EDTA tubes. For TCRbeta analysis, collaborators shipped samples in one of three forms: frozen whole blood, isolated PBMCs, or DNA extracted from either of those sample types. Note on this clone: Its antigen has not been determined. No base qualities exist here, and no much larger clone lies one base off it.

The sequence came from a man aged 25 to 40 with COVID-19, enrolled during active disease. Sequencing was performed on peripheral blood. The rearranged segments are TRBV6-5 and TRBJ2-7, with 8 junctional bases fitting TRBD2. The CDR3 reads CASTQISGTAEQYF. At the DNA level, the sequence is TGTGCCAGCACCCAAATTAGCGGGACGGCCGAGCAGTACTTC.